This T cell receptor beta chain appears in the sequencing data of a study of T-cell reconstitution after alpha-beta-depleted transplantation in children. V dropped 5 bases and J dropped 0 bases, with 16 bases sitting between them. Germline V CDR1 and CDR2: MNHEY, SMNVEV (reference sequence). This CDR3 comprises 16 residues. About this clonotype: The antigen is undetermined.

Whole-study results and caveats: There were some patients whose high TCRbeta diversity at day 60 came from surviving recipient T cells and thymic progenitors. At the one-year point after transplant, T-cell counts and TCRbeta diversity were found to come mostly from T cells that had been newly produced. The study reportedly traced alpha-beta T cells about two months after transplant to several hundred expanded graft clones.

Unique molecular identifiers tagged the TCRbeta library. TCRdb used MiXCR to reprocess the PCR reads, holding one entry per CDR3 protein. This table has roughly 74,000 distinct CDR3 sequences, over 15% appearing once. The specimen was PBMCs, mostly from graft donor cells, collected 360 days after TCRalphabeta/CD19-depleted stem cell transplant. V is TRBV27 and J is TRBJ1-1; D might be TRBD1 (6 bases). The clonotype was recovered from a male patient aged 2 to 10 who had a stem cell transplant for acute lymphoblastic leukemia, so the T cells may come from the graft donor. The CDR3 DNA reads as TGTGCCAGCAGTCCCCTCTACAGGGAGATGAACACTGAAGCTTTCTTT. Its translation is CASSPLYREMNTEAFF.